This T cell receptor (beta chain) comes out of a study of T-cell memory formation after mild COVID-19. This clonotype was seen a handful of times. CDR3 length equals 13 residues. Germline CDR1 is SGHAT and CDR2 is FQNNGV. With 4 bases clipped from V and 5 bases from J, the junction kept 4 bases outside the gene matches. Amplification by 5'RACE using constant-segment primers produced TCR alpha and TCR beta cDNA libraries that carried sample barcodes and UMIs. Via MiXCR, TCRdb re-called the 5' RACE reads, giving one row per CDR3 protein. The repertoire holds almost 250,000 distinct CDR3 sequences, less than 20% seen once, with 2% to 2.5% in the top ten.

The chain is built from TRBV11-2 and TRBJ2-5; 7 nucleotides line up with TRBD2. Sequenced sample: PBMCs or a T cell subset sorted from them (not recorded which). The sequence was collected from an adult woman who had mild COVID-19 (a few samples of this study predate the infection). Cell type and time point are not known. This chain's CDR3 is CASSSGGRETQYF. The CDR3 nucleotides are TGTGCCAGCAGCTCCGGGGGGAGGGAGACCCAGTACTTC.